This TCR beta chain comes out of a study of PD-1 blockade in mismatch repair-deficient tumors. Across the whole study: Patients had about eleven mismatch repair-deficient cancer types and were previously treated and progressing.

Study observations and caveats: After pembrolizumab, tumor-resident clones rose rapidly, then generally contracted before radiologic responses.

Per germline, CDR1 LNHDA and CDR2 SQIVND (reference sequence). This CDR3 contains 16 residues. V gave up 4 bases and J gave up 0 bases, with 13 bases separating them. Measured with immunoSEQ multiplex PCR; TCRdb has only the in-frame clones, and not every one. The repertoire holds 120,000 or so clones, roughly 86% seen once, with approximately 13% in the top ten. A remark on this clone: The antigen is undetermined.

PCR or immunohistochemistry showed mismatch repair deficiency in every enrolled patient. The TCR-sequenced patients were a few responders to pembrolizumab. The clonotype comes from an adult with mismatch repair-deficient cancer. The material sequenced was peripheral blood, taken 44 weeks after starting pembrolizumab. This chain uses TRBV19 with TRBJ2-1; D gene unclear. The CDR3 reads CASSKNRGSSYNEQFF. CDR3 sequence (DNA): TGTGCCAGTAGTAAGAACAGAGGTAGCTCCTACAATGAGCAGTTCTTC.